A selection of T cell receptor beta chains follows, all from one sample in a study of post-analysis software for immune sequencing data. TCRdb reprocessed the PCR reads with MiXCR, giving one entry per CDR3 protein. The sample consists of some 700,000 distinct CDR3 sequences, 59% of them appearing once. Sequenced material: blood. The receptors originated from a girl aged 2-9 years with multiple sclerosis. Both conserved end residues are part of each CDR3. A D gene is named only where the DNA matches it firmly. Size is omitted from some rows. Given values are once, few, many or a class for expanded clones.

j_call clone_size v_call d_call cdr3_aa cdr3_nt
TRBJ2-5 few TRBV5-1 TRBD2 CASSWGGETQYF TGTGCCAGCAGTTGGGGGGGAGAGACCCAGTACTTC
TRBJ2-7 few TRBV25-1 TRBD2 CASRLAGVYEQYF TGTGCCAGCCGACTAGCGGGAGTCTACGAGCAGTACTTC
TRBJ2-1 NA TRBV20-1 NA CSASSPKRLQFF TGCAGTGCTAGTTCTCCTAAGAGGTTGCAGTTCTTC
TRBJ2-3 few TRBV20-1 NA CSARDPRGRDTQYF TGCAGTGCTAGAGATCCGCGGGGTAGAGATACGCAGTATTTT
TRBJ1-4 NA TRBV9 NA CASSVGGSTNEKLFF TGTGCCAGCAGCGTAGGGGGGAGCACTAATGAAAAACTGTTTTTT
TRBJ1-5 NA TRBV6-5 NA CASSYSANQPQHF TGTGCCAGCAGTTACTCGGCGAATCAGCCCCAGCATTTT
TRBJ1-2 NA TRBV7-2 TRBD1 CASSPPRQGGYTF TGTGCCAGCAGCCCCCCTAGACAGGGCGGCTACACCTTC
TRBJ2-5 NA TRBV12-3/TRBV12-4 NA CASSLEQVGETQYF TGTGCCAGCAGTTTAGAACAGGTGGGAGAGACCCAGTACTTC
TRBJ2-7 NA TRBV7-2 NA CASSSPRDMTYEQYF TGTGCCAGCAGCTCCCCCCGGGACATGACCTACGAGCAGTACTTC
TRBJ2-2 once TRBV6-5 NA CASSYSHRANTGELFF TGTGCCAGCAGTTACTCCCACAGAGCGAACACCGGGGAGCTGTTTTTT
TRBJ2-5 few TRBV7-2 TRBD1 CASSLGQLIQETQYF TGTGCCAGCAGCTTGGGACAGCTGATACAAGAGACCCAGTACTTC
TRBJ2-7 few TRBV29-1 TRBD2 CSVRGGAPRPLEQYF TGCAGCGTTCGGGGGGGGGCCCCCCGGCCCCTCGAGCAGTACTTC
TRBJ2-3 NA TRBV20-1 TRBD2 CSAPGLAGDTQYF TGCAGTGCCCCTGGACTAGCCGGAGATACGCAGTATTTT
TRBJ1-2 few TRBV29-1 TRBD1 CSVRTGRGGYTF TGCAGCGTTCGGACAGGGCGAGGCGGCTACACCTTC
TRBJ1-2 few TRBV29-1 NA CSVEGQLSNYGYTF TGCAGCGTTGAAGGGCAGCTTAGTAACTATGGCTACACCTTC
TRBJ2-3 NA TRBV12-3/TRBV12-4 NA CASMNQGIDTQYF TGTGCCAGCATGAACCAAGGGATAGATACGCAGTATTTT
TRBJ1-2 NA TRBV20-1 NA CSASIQGFGYTF TGCAGTGCCAGCATACAGGGATTTGGCTACACCTTC
TRBJ1-6 once TRBV12-3/TRBV12-4 NA CASNPLGVRSPLHF TGTGCCAGCAACCCTCTAGGGGTACGTTCACCCCTCCACTTT
TRBJ1-5 NA TRBV7-2 NA CASSLSISDNQPQHF TGTGCCAGCAGCTTATCCATCAGTGATAATCAGCCCCAGCATTTT
TRBJ2-1 NA TRBV7-2 NA CASSLVWGGRNEQFF TGTGCCAGCAGCTTAGTGTGGGGGGGCCGCAATGAGCAGTTCTTC
TRBJ2-4 few TRBV25-1 NA CASSAMGEGTKNIQYF TGTGCCAGCAGTGCTATGGGTGAAGGAACCAAAAACATTCAGTACTTC
TRBJ2-4 NA TRBV4-1 NA CASSELGGGGGIQYF TGCGCCAGCAGCGAACTGGGCGGTGGGGGAGGCATTCAGTACTTC
TRBJ2-5 NA TRBV7-6 TRBD1 CASSPTGDRGRETQYF TGTGCCAGCAGCCCAACCGGGGACAGGGGAAGGGAGACCCAGTACTTC
TRBJ2-3 NA TRBV29-1 TRBD1 CSVNRGRGDTQYF TGCAGCGTAAACAGGGGGCGCGGAGATACGCAGTATTTT